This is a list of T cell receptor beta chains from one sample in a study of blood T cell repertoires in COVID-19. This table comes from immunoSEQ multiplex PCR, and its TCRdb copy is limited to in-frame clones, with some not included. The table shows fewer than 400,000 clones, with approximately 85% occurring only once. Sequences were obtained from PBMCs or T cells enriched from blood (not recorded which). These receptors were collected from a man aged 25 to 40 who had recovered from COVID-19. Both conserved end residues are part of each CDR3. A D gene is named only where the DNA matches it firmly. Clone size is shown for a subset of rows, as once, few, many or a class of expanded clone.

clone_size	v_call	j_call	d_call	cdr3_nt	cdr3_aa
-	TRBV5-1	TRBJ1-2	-	TGCGCCAGCAGCTTGGGACAGCTCTATGGCTACACCTTC	CASSLGQLYGYTF
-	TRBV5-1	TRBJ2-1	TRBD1	TGCGCCAGCAGTTACAGGGGCGTCGATGAGCAGTTCTTC	CASSYRGVDEQFF
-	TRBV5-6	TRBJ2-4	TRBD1	TGTGCCAGCAGCTTGAGACAGGGGGCTTGGAACATTCAGTACTTC	CASSLRQGAWNIQYF
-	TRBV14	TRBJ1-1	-	TGTGCCAGCAGCCGAGAGGCAGGGAGGTACACTGAAGCTTTCTTT	CASSREAGRYTEAFF
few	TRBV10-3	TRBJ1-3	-	TGTGCCACGCAGAGGGCTGGAAACACCATATATTTT	CATQRAGNTIYF
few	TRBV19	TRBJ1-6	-	TGTGCCAGTAGTATGGGAGGGTATAATTCACCCCTCCACTTT	CASSMGGYNSPLHF
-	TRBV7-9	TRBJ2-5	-	TGTGCCAGCAGCTACAGTCTGGTCCAAGAGACCCAGTACTTC	CASSYSLVQETQYF
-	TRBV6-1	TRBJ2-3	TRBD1	TGTGCCAGCAGTGAAGGGACAGGGGTTACAGATACGCAGTATTTT	CASSEGTGVTDTQYF
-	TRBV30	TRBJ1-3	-	TGTGCCTGGAGGGAGATAGTCGTCTCTGGAAACACCATATATTTT	CAWREIVVSGNTIYF
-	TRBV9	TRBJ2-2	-	TGTGCCAGCAGTGCAGCCAGGGCGGCCACCGGGGAGCTGTTTTTT	CASSAARAATGELFF
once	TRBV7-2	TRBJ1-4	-	TGTGCCAGCAGAGAACAGGGCGTGGTGAATGAAAAACTGTTTTTT	CASREQGVVNEKLFF
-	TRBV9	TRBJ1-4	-	TGTGCCAGCAGCGTCCTTGGGGGACATTTTGAAAAACTGTTTTTT	CASSVLGGHFEKLFF
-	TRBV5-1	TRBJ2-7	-	TGCGCCAGCAGCACCCCGGACGGGGGCTACGAGCAGTACTTC	CASSTPDGGYEQYF
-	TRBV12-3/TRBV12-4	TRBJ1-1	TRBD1	TGTGCCAGCAGCTTTACAGGGGGCTTAGCTTTCTTT	CASSFTGGLAFF
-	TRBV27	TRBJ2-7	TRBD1	TGTGCCAGCAGCCGGACCCCGGGACAGTCCTACGAGCAGTACTTC	CASSRTPGQSYEQYF
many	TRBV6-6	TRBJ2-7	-	TGTGCCAGCAGTTACTCTACAGATTCCTACGAGCAGTACTTC	CASSYSTDSYEQYF
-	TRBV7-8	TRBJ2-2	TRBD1	TGTGCCAGCAGTGCTACAGGGGGCCTTTACACCGGGGAGCTGTTTTTT	CASSATGGLYTGELFF
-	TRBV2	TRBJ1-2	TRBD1	TGTGCCAGCGGAGGGACAGGCGTCTATGGCTACACCTTC	CASGGTGVYGYTF
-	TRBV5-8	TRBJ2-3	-	TGTGCCAGCAGCTTGGGCGTGCCAGGTACGCAGTATTTT	CASSLGVPGTQYF
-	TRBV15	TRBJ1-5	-	TGTGCCACCAGCAGGGATACCGACAGGTTCCAAAATCAGCCCCAGCATTTT	CATSRDTDRFQNQPQHF
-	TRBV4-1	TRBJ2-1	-	TGCGCCAGCAGCCAAGAACCGACTAGTGCGGATGAGCAGTTCTTC	CASSQEPTSADEQFF
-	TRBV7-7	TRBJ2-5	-	TGTGCTAGCAGCTTATATGCGAGGGTGGAGACCCAGTACTTC	CASSLYARVETQYF
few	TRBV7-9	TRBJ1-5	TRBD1	TGTGCCAGCAGCCCGGGGACAGGCCGCAATCAGCCCCAGCATTTT	CASSPGTGRNQPQHF
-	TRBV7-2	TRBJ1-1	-	TGTGCCAGCAGCGTACGGGAGCCTATCGAAGCTTTCTTT	CASSVREPIEAFF
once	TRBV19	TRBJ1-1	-	TGTGCCAGTAGTCCCAAAAAGGGGGGGGACACTGAAGCTTTCTTT	CASSPKKGGDTEAFF
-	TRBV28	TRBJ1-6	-	TGTGCCAGCAGTTTTTTCGGCAGGGGTAATTCACCCCTCCACTTT	CASSFFGRGNSPLHF
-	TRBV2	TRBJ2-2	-	TGTGCCAGCAGCCAACTATCGTCGGTCACCGGGGAGCTGTTTTTT	CASSQLSSVTGELFF
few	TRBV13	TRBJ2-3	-	TGTGCCAGCAGCTTGGTTGTATCTGGGGGGGGCGCAGATACGCAGTATTTT	CASSLVVSGGGADTQYF
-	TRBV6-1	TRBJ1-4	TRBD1	TGTGCCAGCAGTGAATTTATCTGGGATTCAGGGGGCGGTGAAAAACTGTTTTTT	CASSEFIWDSGGGEKLFF
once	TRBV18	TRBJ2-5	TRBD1	TGTGCCAGCTCAGCGACAGGGGGCGAGGAGACCCAGTACTTC	CASSATGGEETQYF
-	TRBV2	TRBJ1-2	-	TGTGCCAGCAGTGGGACGGGCCAGGGCTATGGCTACACCTTC	CASSGTGQGYGYTF
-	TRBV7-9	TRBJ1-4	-	TGTGCCAGCAGCTTTCGTGAGGGGGAGGGAGGAACTAATGAAAAACTGTTTTTT	CASSFREGEGGTNEKLFF
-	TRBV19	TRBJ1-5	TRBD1	TGTGCCAGTAGATCGGACAGGGTCAAGCAGCCCCAGCATTTT	CASRSDRVKQPQHF
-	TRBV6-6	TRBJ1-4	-	TGTGCCAGCAGCCGTCCCGGGAGCGAGGATCGACTGTTTTTT	CASSRPGSEDRLFF
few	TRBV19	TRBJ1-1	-	TGTGCCAGTAGTATACCCCCCGGGGGATTGAACACTGAAGCTTTCTTT	CASSIPPGGLNTEAFF
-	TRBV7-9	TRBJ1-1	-	TGTGCCAGCAGCTCAGGCGGGGCGTGGGGCACTGAAGCTTTCTTT	CASSSGGAWGTEAFF
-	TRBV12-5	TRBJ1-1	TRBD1	TGTGCTAGTGGTTTGATAAGACAGGGGGCGAAGATGAACACTGAAGCTTTCTTT	CASGLIRQGAKMNTEAFF
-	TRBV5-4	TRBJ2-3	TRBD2	TGTGCCAGCAACCTGGGACTAGCGGGGGGCACAGATACGCAGTATTTT	CASNLGLAGGTDTQYF
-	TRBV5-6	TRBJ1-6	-	TGTGCCAGCACCTTAGGACAGCTAACTTCACCCCTCCACTTT	CASTLGQLTSPLHF
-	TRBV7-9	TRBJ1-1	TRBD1	TGTGCCAGCAGCTTGGACAGGGTACGGGCTTTCTTT	CASSLDRVRAFF
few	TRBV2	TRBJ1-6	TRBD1	TGTGCCAGCAATCGCGCCCCGGGACAGGGGTTTGGCTCACCCCTCCACTTT	CASNRAPGQGFGSPLHF
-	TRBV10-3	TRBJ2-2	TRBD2	TGTGCCATCAAGGGCAGGGAGGGCGTAAACACCGGGGAGCTGTTTTTT	CAIKGREGVNTGELFF
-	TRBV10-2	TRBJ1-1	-	TGCGCCAGCAGTGACGGGGTCGGCGCTGAAGCTTTCTTT	CASSDGVGAEAFF
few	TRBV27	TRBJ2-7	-	TGTGCCAGCAGGGAGGACAGCCTCATCTCCTACGAGCAGTACTTC	CASREDSLISYEQYF
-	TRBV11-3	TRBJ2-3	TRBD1	TGTGCCAGCAGCAGTAGACAGGGGGGGTCTACCACAGATACGCAGTATTTT	CASSSRQGGSTTDTQYF
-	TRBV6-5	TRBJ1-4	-	TGTGCCAGCAGTTACTCGGCAGGGATCAAAGAAAAACTGTTTTTT	CASSYSAGIKEKLFF
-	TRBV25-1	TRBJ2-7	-	TGTGCAAATACAGGACCTGAGGACGAGCAGTACTTC	CANTGPEDEQYF
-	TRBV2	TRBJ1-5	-	TGTGCCAGCAGGCCCCCCGAGGTGAATAGCAATCAGCCCCAGCATTTT	CASRPPEVNSNQPQHF
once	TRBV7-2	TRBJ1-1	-	TGTGCCAGCAGCCTAGTGGAGAGCACTGAAGCTTTCTTT	CASSLVESTEAFF
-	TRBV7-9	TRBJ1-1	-	TGTGCCAGCAGCCAATTAGGAGACACTGAAGCTTTCTTT	CASSQLGDTEAFF
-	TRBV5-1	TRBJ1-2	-	TGCGCCAGCAGCTTATCAACAGTAAACTATGGCTACACCTTC	CASSLSTVNYGYTF
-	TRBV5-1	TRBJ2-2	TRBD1	TGCGCCAGCAGCTCTACACCCTCGGGACAGGGGACCGGGGAGCTGTTTTTT	CASSSTPSGQGTGELFF
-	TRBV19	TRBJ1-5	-	TGTGCCAGTAGTATCGATCACAGGGTAGGTCAGCCCCAGCATTTT	CASSIDHRVGQPQHF
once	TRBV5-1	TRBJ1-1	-	TGCGCCAGCAGGGACACTAACACTGAAGCTTTCTTT	CASRDTNTEAFF
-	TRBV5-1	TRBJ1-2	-	TGCGCCAGCAGCTTGGAGGCGGCTAACTATGGCTACACCTTC	CASSLEAANYGYTF
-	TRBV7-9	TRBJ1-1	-	TGTGCCAGCAGCTCCTCGAGCGGGACTGAAGCTTTCTTT	CASSSSSGTEAFF
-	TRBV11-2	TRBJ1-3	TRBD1	TGTGCCAGCACACTGGGACAGGGAGTCTCCTCTGGAAACACCATATATTTT	CASTLGQGVSSGNTIYF